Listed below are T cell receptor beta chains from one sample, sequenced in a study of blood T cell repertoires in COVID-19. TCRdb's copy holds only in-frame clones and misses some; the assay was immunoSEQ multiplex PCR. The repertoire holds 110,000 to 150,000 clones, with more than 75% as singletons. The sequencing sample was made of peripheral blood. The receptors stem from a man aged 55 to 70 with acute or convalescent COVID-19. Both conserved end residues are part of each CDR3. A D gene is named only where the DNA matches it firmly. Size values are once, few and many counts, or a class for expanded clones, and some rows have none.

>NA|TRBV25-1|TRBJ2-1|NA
TGTGCCAGCAGCCCAGCGGGCCCATCCAATGAGCAGTTCTTC
CASSPAGPSNEQFF
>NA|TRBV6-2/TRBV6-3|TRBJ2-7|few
TGTGCCAGCAGTTATGCAGGGGCCCTCCGCGAGCAGTACTTC
CASSYAGALREQYF
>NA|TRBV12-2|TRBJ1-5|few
TGTGCAAGTCGCCCTATACCGCTCCTACAGCCCCAGCATTTT
CASRPIPLLQPQHF
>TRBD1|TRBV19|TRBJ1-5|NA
TGTGCCAGTACCTCAGGACAGGGTGGCTTGGGTAATCAGCCCCAGCATTTT
CASTSGQGGLGNQPQHF
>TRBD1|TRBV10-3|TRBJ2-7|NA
TGTGCCATCAGTGAAGAGACAGGGTATGCCTACGAGCAGTACTTC
CAISEETGYAYEQYF
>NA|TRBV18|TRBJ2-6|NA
TGTGCCAGCTCAGCACGGGCGAGTTCTGGGGCCAACGTCCTGACTTTC
CASSARASSGANVLTF
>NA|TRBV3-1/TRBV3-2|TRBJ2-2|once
TGTGCCAGCAGCCGCAATAGGGCGGGATCGAACACCGGGGAGCTGTTTTTT
CASSRNRAGSNTGELFF
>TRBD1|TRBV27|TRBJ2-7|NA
TGTGCCAGCAGTTCTCGAGGACAGGGTTCCTACGAGCAGTACTTC
CASSSRGQGSYEQYF
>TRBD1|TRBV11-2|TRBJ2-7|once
TGTGCCAGCAGCTTAACGACAGGGGGCGATTACGAGCAGTACTTC
CASSLTTGGDYEQYF
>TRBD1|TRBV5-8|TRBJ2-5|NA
TGTGCCAGCAGCTTTGGGCGGACAGGAGTATGGGGAGAGACCCAGTACTTC
CASSFGRTGVWGETQYF
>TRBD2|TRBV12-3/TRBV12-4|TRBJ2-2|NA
TGTGCCAGCAACCTAGCGGGAGTCGGGGAGCTGTTTTTT
CASNLAGVGELFF
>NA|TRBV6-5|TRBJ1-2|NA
TGTGCCAGCAGTCCCCAAGGGGGTTCAAACTATGGCTACACCTTC
CASSPQGGSNYGYTF
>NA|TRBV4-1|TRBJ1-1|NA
TGCGCCAGCAGCCAAAGAGGAGGGAGTGTGGACACTGAAGCTTTCTTT
CASSQRGGSVDTEAFF
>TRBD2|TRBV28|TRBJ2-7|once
TGTGCCAGCAGTACGCAACTAGCGGGATCCCTCGAGCAGTACTTC
CASSTQLAGSLEQYF
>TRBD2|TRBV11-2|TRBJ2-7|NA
TGTGCCAGCAGCTTACAGGCTAGCGGGGACTACGAGCAGTACTTC
CASSLQASGDYEQYF
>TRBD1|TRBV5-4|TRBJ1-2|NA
TGTGCCAGCAGCTTGGCGACAGGGGGGGGCTATGGCTACACCTTC
CASSLATGGGYGYTF
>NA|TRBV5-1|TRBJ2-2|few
TGCGCCAGCAGTAATCCAGCGACGAACACCGGGGAGCTGTTTTTT
CASSNPATNTGELFF
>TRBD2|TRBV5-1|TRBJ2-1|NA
TGCGCCAGCAGCTTACGGGCTAGCGGGGGGGCCCAGTTCTTC
CASSLRASGGAQFF
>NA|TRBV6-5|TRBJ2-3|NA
TGTGCCAGCAGTATAGCAGATACGCAGTATTTT
CASSIADTQYF
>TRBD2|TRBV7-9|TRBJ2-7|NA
TGTGCCAGCAGCCCTGGGACTAGCGGGAGGAGGGACGAGCAGTACTTC
CASSPGTSGRRDEQYF
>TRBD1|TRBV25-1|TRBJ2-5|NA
TGTGCCAGCCACGTCCGGGACAGGGGGCGTGAGACCCAGTACTTC
CASHVRDRGRETQYF
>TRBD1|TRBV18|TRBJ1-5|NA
TGTGCCAGCTCTCGGGACAGGGACAATCAGCCCCAGCATTTT
CASSRDRDNQPQHF
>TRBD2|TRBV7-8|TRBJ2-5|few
TGTGCCAGCAGCTTGGGACTAGCGGGACAAGAGACCCAGTACTTC
CASSLGLAGQETQYF
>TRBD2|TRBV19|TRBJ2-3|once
TGTGCCAGTAGTATAGATGGTCTAGCGGGGTTCACAGATACGCAGTATTTT
CASSIDGLAGFTDTQYF
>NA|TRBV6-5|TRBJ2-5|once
TGTGCCAGCAGTTACTCGGGAATAGCGGACGAGACCCAGTACTTC
CASSYSGIADETQYF
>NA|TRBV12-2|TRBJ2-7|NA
TGTGCAAGTCGCCCCGAGGATTCGGGGGACAGGGTAGGCGAGCAGTACTTC
CASRPEDSGDRVGEQYF
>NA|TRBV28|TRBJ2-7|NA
TGTGCCAGCAGGCCGGAGGGACTCTCCTACGAGCAGTACTTC
CASRPEGLSYEQYF
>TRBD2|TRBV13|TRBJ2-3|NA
TGTGCCAGCAGCGTCCCCCAGCGGGAGGGACCAGATACGCAGTATTTT
CASSVPQREGPDTQYF
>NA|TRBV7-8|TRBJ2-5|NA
TGTGCCAGCAGCTTAGCCTCAGACCAAGAGACCCAGTACTTC
CASSLASDQETQYF
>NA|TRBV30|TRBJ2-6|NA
TGTGCCTGGGGACTATCTGGGGCCAACGTCCTGACTTTC
CAWGLSGANVLTF
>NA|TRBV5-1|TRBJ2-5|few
TGCGCCAGCAGCTTGGAGGAAGGAGGCGTCGGGGAGACCCAGTACTTC
CASSLEEGGVGETQYF
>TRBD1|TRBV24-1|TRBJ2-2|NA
TGTGCCACCAGAGGACAGGGGGGACGAGGGAACACCGGGGAGCTGTTTTTT
CATRGQGGRGNTGELFF
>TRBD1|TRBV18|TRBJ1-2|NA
TGTGCCAGCTCCCTTGACAGGGGGTTCTATGGCTACACCTTC
CASSLDRGFYGYTF
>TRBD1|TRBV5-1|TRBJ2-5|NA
TGCGCCAGCAGCTCGCAGGTTGGGACAGGGGGAGGAGAGACCCAGTACTTC
CASSSQVGTGGGETQYF
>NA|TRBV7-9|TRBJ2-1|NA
TGTGCCAGCAGCTCTTTGGCGGGAAGCTCCTACAATGAGCAGTTCTTC
CASSSLAGSSYNEQFF
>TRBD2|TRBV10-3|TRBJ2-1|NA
TGTGCCATCAGTGAGTCGGCTAGCGGGAGTCTTGAGCAGTTCTTC
CAISESASGSLEQFF